The 25 T cell receptor beta chains below come from one sample, sequenced in a study of beta chain features in type 1 diabetes. Overall study results and limits: Shortening that was moderate but significant affected the TCRB CDR3s of Type 1 diabetes patients in all four CD4+ subsets.

Reverse transcription of all isolated RNA meant that expressed TCRB transcripts were sequenced. The repertoire was sequenced with immunoSEQ multiplex PCR; TCRdb's copy has only in-frame clones and lacks some. Of hundreds of thousands of clones in the sample, around 15% were seen once. No antigens are known for them. Source material: naive CD4+ T cells from blood. These receptors originate from a man younger than 35 with type 1 diabetes.

The table lists this clone with a few counts. This CDR3 is CASSPPSSSGNTIYF. For the CDR3, the DNA is TGTGCCAGCTCACCCCCGTCAAGCTCTGGAAACACCATATATTTT. The rearrangement joins TRBV18 to TRBJ1-3, with D unresolved. Looked up from germline, CDR1 is KGHSH and CDR2 is LQKENI. The CDR3 sequence is 15 residues long. V gave up 3 bases and J gave up 0 bases, with 9 bases separating them.

The V gene is TRBV9, the J gene TRBJ1-4; D perhaps matches TRBD1 (5 bases). The CDR3 sequence is 16 residues long. Germline values: CDR1 SGDLS, CDR2 YYNGEE. V was shortened by 3 bases and J by 3 bases, with 15 bases between the two germline ends. CDR3: CASSALTGASNEKLFF. CDR3 DNA sequence: TGTGCCAGCAGCGCCTTAACAGGTGCTTCTAATGAAAAACTGTTTTTT. The whole variable domain, filled in from reference TRBV9 and TRBJ1-4, reads DSGVTQTPKHLITATGQRVTLRCSPRSGDLSVYWYQQSLDQGLQFLIQYYNGEERAKGNILERFSAQQFPDLHSELNLSSLELGDSALYFCASSALTGASNEKLFFGSGTQLSVL.

Points on this clone: The sample contains more than one DNA sequence encoding this CDR3. J is TRBJ2-5 and V is TRBV11-2; D is tentatively TRBD1 or TRBD2 (5 bases each). This CDR3 has 12 residues. Per the germline V gene, CDR1 is SGHAT and CDR2 is FQNNGV. V lost 5 bases, J lost 5 bases, and 9 bases lay in between. In DNA, the CDR3 is TGTGCCAGCAGCCCCTGGGGGGAGACCCAGTACTTC. It codes for CASSPWGETQYF.

The chain recombines TRBV7-9 with TRBJ2-1; 7 bases line up with TRBD2. V lost 5 bases, J lost 5 bases, and 9 bases stayed unmatched. Per germline, CDR1 SEHNR and CDR2 FQNEAQ (reference sequence). The CDR3 is 15 residues long. The CDR3 loop reads CASSPTGTIDNEQFF. CDR3 DNA sequence: TGTGCCAGCAGCCCTACCGGGACTATTGACAATGAGCAGTTCTTC.

The chain combines TRBV5-1 with TRBJ2-5; possibly TRBD2 for D (5 bases). The CDR3 has 12 amino acids. The V end was cut by 7 bases, the J end by 5 bases, with 12 bases between. Germline V gene data show CDR1 as SGHRS and CDR2 as YFSETQ. For the CDR3, the DNA is TGCGCCAGCGGTGAGGGTAGGGAGACCCAGTACTTC. Its translation: CASGEGRETQYF.

The sample holds a few counts of this clone. This chain links TRBV6-5 with TRBJ1-3; D unclear. This CDR3 comprises 14 residues. Germline V gene sequence: CDR1 MNHEY, CDR2 SVGAGI. The V and J ends lost 6 bases and 0 bases respectively, with 9 bases between them. In DNA form, the CDR3 reads TGTGCCAGCAGGGAGGACCACTCTGGAAACACCATATATTTT. Encoded protein: CASREDHSGNTIYF.

This clone has only a few counts. The sample contains more than one DNA sequence encoding this CDR3. This rearrangement joins TRBV14 to TRBJ2-2, with D possibly TRBD1 on 6 matching bases. Trimming shortened V by 4 bases and J by 7 bases, and 10 bases separated the two germline ends. Germline lookup yields CDR1 SGHDN and CDR2 FVKESK. This CDR3 has 13 amino acids. In DNA, the CDR3 is TGTGCCAGCAGCCCACGGACAGTCGGGGAGCTGTTTTTT. It is translated as CASSPRTVGELFF.

This clone has more than one count but fewer than ten. The rearrangement joins TRBV7-3 to TRBJ2-3; D unclear. Per germline, CDR1 SGHTA and CDR2 FQGTGA. CDR3 length: 15 residues. V was clipped by 5 bases and J by 4 bases, with 16 bases between them. The CDR3 DNA sequence: TGTGCCAGCAGCCCCTCCCTGAGGTACCCAGATACGCAGTATTTT. Amino acid sequence: CASSPSLRYPDTQYF.

This clone was observed a handful of times. CDR3 sequence reads: CASSLGPAREQYF. The CDR3 DNA is TGTGCCAGCAGCTTAGGCCCGGCGAGGGAGCAGTACTTC. The V call is TRBV7-2, the J call TRBJ2-7; D gene uncertain. Per germline, CDR1 SGHTA and CDR2 FQGNSA. The CDR3 has 13 residues. V was pared by 1 base and J by 7 bases, with 11 bases between.

There are a few counts of this clone. The chain is built from TRBV9 and TRBJ2-3; possibly TRBD1 or TRBD2 for D (5 bases each). Germline CDR1 reads SGDLS; CDR2 reads YYNGEE. CDR3 size: 16 residues. V lost 3 bases and J lost 2, with 16 bases in between. The CDR3 DNA reads as TGTGCCAGCAGCGGCGGAGGCGCAGGGAACACAGATACGCAGTATTTT. This translates into CASSGGGAGNTDTQYF.

V gene TRBV5-1 combines with J gene TRBJ2-1; D uncertain. Germline lookup yields CDR1 SGHRS and CDR2 YFSETQ. The CDR3 is 13 residues long. V was cut by 8 bases and J by 0 bases, with 9 bases left in between. CDR3 region: CASLESSYNEQFF. The CDR3 nucleotides are TGCGCCAGTCTGGAGAGCTCCTACAATGAGCAGTTCTTC.

This clone has more than one count but fewer than ten. V gene TRBV20-1 combines with J gene TRBJ2-5; the D is unclear. The CDR3 runs 11 residues. Trimming removed 6 bases at V and 4 bases at J, with 9 bases between. CDR1 DFQATT and CDR2 SNEGSKA come from the germline V gene (reference sequence). CDR3: CSAQYPETQYF. DNA for the CDR3: TGCAGTGCACAATACCCAGAGACCCAGTACTTC.

Concerning this clone itself: Other nucleotide sequences in the sample specify the same CDR3. The chain is built from TRBV30 and TRBJ1-5, with D possibly matching TRBD1 (5 bases). Germline CDR1 and CDR2: GTSNPN and SVGIG (reference sequence). Trimming shortened V by 0 bases and J by 5 bases, and 8 bases separated the two germline ends. The CDR3 consists of 13 residues. CDR3 in amino acids: CAWSVGGDQPQHF. In nucleotides, the CDR3 is TGTGCCTGGAGTGTGGGGGGTGATCAGCCCCAGCATTTT.

The rearrangement uses TRBV7-9 and TRBJ1-1; no firm D call. The CDR3 is 13 amino acids. Germline V gene sequence: CDR1 SEHNR, CDR2 FQNEAQ (reference sequence). V lost 5 bases and J 2 bases, leaving 9 bases between the germline ends. This chain's CDR3 is CASSAGQNTEAFF. The CDR3 DNA is TGTGCCAGCAGCGCGGGTCAAAACACTGAAGCTTTCTTT.

This clone has just a few counts. The CDR3 sequence: CASGQGLGGNEKLFF. CDR3 nucleotides: TGTGCCAGCGGACAGGGGTTAGGTGGGAATGAAAAACTGTTTTTT. The rearrangement uses TRBV7-2 and TRBJ1-4, with 9 bases fitting TRBD1. Germline V gene sequence: CDR1 SGHTA, CDR2 FQGNSA. The CDR3 is 15 residues long. Unmatched junction bases numbered 9, after V lost 8 bases and J lost 5 bases.

The gene calls are TRBV4-3 and TRBJ2-6; TRBD2 aligns across 8 bases. The CDR3 extends over 16 amino acids. Germline V gene lookup returns CDR1 LGHNA and CDR2 YSLEER. J was trimmed by 9 bases and V by 1 base; bases with no gene match: 8. Written as DNA, the CDR3 is TGCGCCAGCAGCCAAGTAGGGAGCGGGGGAGGCAACGTCCTGACTTTC. It codes for CASSQVGSGGGNVLTF.

With respect to this clone: Distinct nucleotide sequences in the sample also encode this CDR3. The J gene is TRBJ2-1, the V gene TRBV30; D is undetermined. Looked up from germline, CDR1 is GTSNPN and CDR2 is SVGIG (reference sequence). The CDR3 sequence is 11 residues long. Trimming left V 1 base short and J 4 bases short, with 2 bases between. The CDR3 loop reads CAWSEYNEQFF. In DNA form, the CDR3 reads TGTGCCTGGAGTGAATACAATGAGCAGTTCTTC.

In this sample, this clone turned up a few times. This chain links TRBV4-3 with TRBJ1-6; possibly TRBD1 for D (5 bases). The CDR3 is made up of 15 amino acids. Between the trimmed V and J ends, which lost 0 bases and 7 bases, there was a span of 10 bases. CDR1 is LGHNA and CDR2 is YSLEER in the germline V gene. CDR3 residues: CASSQEGVGNSPLHF. The DNA for the CDR3 is TGCGCCAGCAGCCAAGAAGGGGTGGGGAATTCACCCCTCCACTTT.

The chain links TRBV30 to TRBJ1-6; 9 nucleotides agree with TRBD1. V lost 4 bases, J lost 8 bases, and 6 bases stayed unmatched. The germline gives CDR1 GTSNPN, CDR2 SVGIG (reference sequence). This CDR3 region has 14 residues. This chain's CDR3 is CAWTYRDRDSPLHF. DNA for the CDR3: TGTGCCTGGACCTACCGGGACAGGGATTCACCCCTCCACTTT. Full variable domain (rest looked up from reference TRBV30 and TRBJ1-6): SQTIHQWPATLVQPVGSPLSLECTVEGTSNPNLYWYRQAAGRGLQLLFYSVGIGQISSEVPQNLSASRPQDRQFILSSKKLLLSDSGFYLCAWTYRDRDSPLHFGNGTRLTVT.

The chain joins TRBV30 to TRBJ1-5; no definite D call. The CDR3 runs to 14 residues. The germline gives CDR1 GTSNPN, CDR2 SVGIG (reference sequence). The V end lost 5 bases, the J end lost 1 base, and 12 bases lay between the germline ends. The CDR3 coding sequence is TGTGCCTGGGCCCGGTGGCGCAGCAATCAGCCCCAGCATTTT. This gives the protein CAWARWRSNQPQHF.

There are a few counts of this clone. The chain employs TRBV10-3 and TRBJ2-1, with 10 bases identical to TRBD1. The trim removed 6 bases at V and 7 bases at J, leaving 3 bases unmatched. CDR3 length equals 13 residues. Germline assignment: CDR1 ENHRY and CDR2 SYGVKD. The CDR3 DNA reads as TGTGCCATCAGGGGGACAGGGGAGAATGAGCAGTTCTTC. Its translation: CAIRGTGENEQFF.

This clone turned up a few times. V is TRBV29-1 and J is TRBJ1-1; 9 bases are shared with TRBD1. This CDR3 has 17 residues. Unmatched junction bases numbered 9, after V lost 0 bases and J lost 1 base. CDR1 and CDR2 (germline): SQVTM, ANQGSEA. The CDR3 loop is CSVEDRGTGSQNTEAFF. The CDR3, as DNA: TGCAGCGTTGAAGATCGAGGGACAGGGTCCCAGAACACTGAAGCTTTCTTT.

This clone showed up just a few times. The V call is TRBV30, the J call TRBJ1-2; 9 bases map to TRBD1. Germline lookup yields CDR1 GTSNPN and CDR2 SVGIG (reference sequence). V lost 5 bases and J lost 4; bases outside the gene matches: 11. The CDR3 runs 15 residues. This CDR3 reads CAWFITGTGSYGYTF. CDR3 sequence (DNA): TGTGCCTGGTTTATAACCGGGACAGGGTCCTATGGCTACACCTTC. The complete variable domain, with remaining parts taken from reference TRBV30 and TRBJ1-2, reads SQTIHQWPATLVQPVGSPLSLECTVEGTSNPNLYWYRQAAGRGLQLLFYSVGIGQISSEVPQNLSASRPQDRQFILSSKKLLLSDSGFYLCAWFITGTGSYGYTFGSGTRLTVV.

This clone was observed a handful of times. The chain is built from TRBV18 and TRBJ2-1; D is ambiguous. V was clipped by 1 base and J by 2 bases, with 12 bases between them. The CDR3 extends over 16 amino acids. Germline V gene lookup returns CDR1 KGHSH and CDR2 LQKENI. As DNA, the CDR3 is TGTGCCAGCTCACCACGGGTAGGACGGGCCTACAATGAGCAGTTCTTC. This translates into CASSPRVGRAYNEQFF. Full variable domain (remainder filled in from reference TRBV18 and TRBJ2-1): NAGVMQNPRHLVRRRGQEARLRCSPMKGHSHVYWYRQLPEEGLKFMVYLQKENIIDESGMPKERFSAEFPKEGPSILRIQQVVRGDSAAYFCASSPRVGRAYNEQFFGPGTRLTVL.

This clone was observed a handful of times. The V call is TRBV7-9, the J call TRBJ1-5; no clear D gene. The CDR3 covers 13 residues. Looked up from germline, CDR1 is SEHNR and CDR2 is FQNEAQ (reference sequence). Trimming removed 1 base from V and 4 bases from J, with 5 bases in between. CDR3 in amino acids: CASSLEENQPQHF. The CDR3 DNA is TGTGCCAGCAGCTTAGAGGAAAATCAGCCCCAGCATTTT. Combining the CDR3 with reference TRBV7-9 and TRBJ1-5 gives the whole variable domain DTGVSQNPRHKITKRGQNVTFRCDPISEHNRLYWYRQTLGQGPEFLTYFQNEAQLEKSRLLSDRFSAERPKGSFSTLEIQRTEQGDSAMYLCASSLEENQPQHFGDGTRLSIL.